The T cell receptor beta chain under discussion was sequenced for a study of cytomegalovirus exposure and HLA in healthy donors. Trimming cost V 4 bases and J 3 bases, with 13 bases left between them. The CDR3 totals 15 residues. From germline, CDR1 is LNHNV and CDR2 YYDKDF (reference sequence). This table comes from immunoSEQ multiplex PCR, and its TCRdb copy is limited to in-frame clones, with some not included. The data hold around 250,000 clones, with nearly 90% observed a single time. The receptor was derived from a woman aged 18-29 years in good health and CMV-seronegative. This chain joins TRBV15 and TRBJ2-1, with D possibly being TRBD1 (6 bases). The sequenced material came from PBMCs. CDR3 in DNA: TGTGCCACCAGCAAGGCAGGGGAGCGCTACAATGAGCAGTTCTTC. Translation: CATSKAGERYNEQFF.